The next 25 T cell receptor beta chains were all read from a single sample in a study of T cells in localized non-small cell lung cancer. The protocol was immunoSEQ multiplex PCR, while the TCRdb copy is restricted to in-frame clones and leaves out a portion. Of about 82,000 clones listed, 60% to 85% are singletons. The sample here was PBMCs, taken before any cancer treatment. The receptor source for this set is a man aged 40 to 70 with stage II squamous cell lung carcinoma.

V usage is TRBV6-6 and J usage is TRBJ1-2; D gene ambiguous. The CDR3 contains 14 residues. CDR1 and CDR2 (germline): MNHNY, SVGAGI (reference sequence). The germline V and J ends were trimmed by 0 bases and 2 bases, with 7 bases remaining between them. The CDR3 region has the DNA TGTGCCAGCAGTTACTCGATTTTCAACTATGGCTACACCTTC. Translation gives CASSYSIFNYGYTF.

This clone was counted a single time. This sequence joins TRBV15 and TRBJ2-3; possibly TRBD1 for D (6 bases). Germline V gives CDR1 LNHNV, CDR2 YYDKDF (reference sequence). Trimming cost V 2 bases and J 0 bases, with 12 bases left between them. This CDR3 comprises 16 residues. The CDR3 is CATSRTGISSTDTQYF. Written as DNA, the CDR3 is TGTGCCACCAGCAGAACAGGGATATCTAGCACAGATACGCAGTATTTT.

The chain employs TRBV5-6 and TRBJ1-1; no clear D gene. The CDR3 length is 16 residues. Trimming shortened V by 4 bases and J by 0 bases, and 16 bases separated the two germline ends. From germline, CDR1 is SGHDT and CDR2 YYEEEE. The CDR3 DNA reads as TGTGCCAGCAGCCGGTCGGGATCGATGGTGAACACTGAAGCTTTCTTT. It specifies CASSRSGSMVNTEAFF.

The chain carries TRBV5-4 and TRBJ2-1; 10 nucleotides agree with TRBD2. Germline CDR1 reads SGHNT; CDR2 reads YYREEE (reference sequence). V lost 4 bases to trimming and J lost 5 bases; unmatched junction nucleotides: 6. The CDR3 length is 15 residues. CDR3 nucleotide sequence: TGTGCCAGCAGCCGGGAGCGGGAGGGGGACAATGAGCAGTTCTTC. It specifies CASSREREGDNEQFF.

This rearrangement joins TRBV19 to TRBJ2-7; 10 positions agree with TRBD1. The CDR3 is made up of 15 amino acids. Germline V gives CDR1 LNHDA, CDR2 SQIVND (reference sequence). V gave up 5 bases and J gave up 4 bases; unmatched junction bases: 8. This CDR3 reads CASSSFRDRGYEQYF. The CDR3 DNA sequence: TGTGCCAGTAGTTCGTTCCGGGACAGGGGATACGAGCAGTACTTC.

V is TRBV6-5 and J is TRBJ1-2, with TRBD1 identical over 10 bases. Germline trimming cut 6 bases from V and 7 bases from J; bases unmatched to any gene: 5. There are 13 residues in the CDR3. Germline lookup yields CDR1 MNHEY and CDR2 SVGAGI. CDR3 sequence: CASRPGQGFGYTF. As DNA, the CDR3 is TGTGCCAGCAGACCGGGACAGGGGTTTGGCTACACCTTC.

The chain links TRBV5-1 to TRBJ1-4; D unclear. The CDR3 spans 12 residues. Germline CDR1 and CDR2: SGHRS and YFSETQ. V lost 6 bases, J lost 7 bases, and 10 bases lay in between. Written as DNA, the CDR3 is TGCGCCAGCACCCAGTCGGGTGAAAAACTGTTTTTT. Protein sequence: CASTQSGEKLFF.

V is TRBV5-4 and J is TRBJ2-7; D remains ambiguous. CDR3 size: 14 residues. The germline gives CDR1 SGHNT, CDR2 YYREEE (reference sequence). V was cut by 4 bases and J by 6 bases, with 17 bases left in between. CDR3 bases: TGTGCCAGCAGCAATGGGAAGGGTAGTTTCGAGCAGTACTTC. Its translation is CASSNGKGSFEQYF.

The V and J genes are TRBV6-5 and TRBJ2-6; D is unclear. The CDR3 consists of 15 residues. The germline CDR1 and CDR2 sequences are MNHEY and SVGAGI. Deletions cut 6 bases from V and 0 bases from J, with 9 bases between. Here the CDR3 reads CASSPISSGANVLTF. The CDR3 DNA sequence: TGTGCCAGCAGCCCGATTAGCTCTGGGGCCAACGTCCTGACTTTC.

The rearrangement links TRBV27 to TRBJ2-1; TRBD1 or TRBD2 may be the D gene (6 bases each). Trimming took 7 bases from V and 8 from J, leaving 24 bases between them. CDR3 length: 16 amino acids. Germline V CDR1 and CDR2: MNHEY, SMNVEV (reference sequence). This CDR3 is CASTQFFERRGDEQFF. For the CDR3, the DNA is TGTGCCAGCACCCAGTTTTTTGAGCGGAGGGGGGATGAGCAGTTCTTC.

The chain combines TRBV7-2 with TRBJ1-4; D is undetermined. The germline V gene has CDR1 SGHTA and CDR2 FQGNSA. This CDR3 is built from 15 residues. V lost 4 bases and J 7 bases, leaving 16 bases between the germline ends. CDR3 region: CASSSPKGIVEKLFF. The CDR3 nucleotides are TGTGCCAGCAGCTCCCCTAAGGGTATCGTTGAAAAACTGTTTTTT.

The chain uses TRBV28 and TRBJ2-5; possibly TRBD1 for D (6 bases). V was pared by 2 bases and J by 4 bases, with 14 bases between. Per germline, CDR1 MDHEN and CDR2 SYDVKM. The CDR3 runs to 15 residues. The CDR3: CASSLGFGTRETQYF. CDR3 DNA: TGTGCCAGCAGTTTAGGTTTCGGGACACGAGAGACCCAGTACTTC.

As concerns this clone: Its ends do not fully match the called genes, so a read error is possible. This chain links TRBV7-3 with TRBJ2-3, with 7 bases matching TRBD2. CDR3 length equals 14 residues. Germline V gives CDR1 SGHTA, CDR2 FQGTGA. CDR3 residues: CASSLNSAGDMQYF. The CDR3 nucleotides read TGTGCCAGCAGCTTAAATTCGGCGGGAGATATGCAGTATTTT.

The rearrangement joins TRBV7-9 to TRBJ2-1; D is uncertain. Germline lookup yields CDR1 SEHNR and CDR2 FQNEAQ (reference sequence). CDR3 length: 16 residues. Between the trimmed V and J ends, which lost 1 base and 6 bases, there was a span of 16 bases. The CDR3 spells CASSLVIRVVGNEQFF. CDR3 in DNA: TGTGCCAGCAGCTTAGTTATACGGGTAGTGGGCAATGAGCAGTTCTTC.

V and J are TRBV2 and TRBJ2-7; D not resolved. Trimming removed 5 bases at V and 0 bases at J, with 14 bases between. Germline V gene data show CDR1 as SNHLY and CDR2 as FYNNEI. The CDR3 spans 15 residues. Written as DNA, the CDR3 is TGTGCCAGCAGTCCAGACTTGCTAAGCTCCTACGAGCAGTACTTC. The encoded protein is CASSPDLLSSYEQYF.

This clone is labeled as medium-sized. Other DNA variants within this sample encode the same CDR3. V is TRBV28 and J is TRBJ1-2; 7 bases line up with TRBD1. The J segment lost 2 bases and the V segment lost 5 bases, leaving 2 bases of the junction unmatched. The CDR3 is 13 amino acids. Looked up from germline, CDR1 is MDHEN and CDR2 is SYDVKM. The CDR3: CASSLTGNYGYTF. In DNA form, the CDR3 reads TGTGCCAGCAGTCTGACAGGGAACTATGGCTACACCTTC.

This clone was found once. The chain links TRBV4-1 to TRBJ1-1; 9 bases map to TRBD1. CDR3 length: 15 residues. Germline CDR1 is MGHRA and CDR2 is YSYEKL. The V segment lost 3 bases and the J segment 5 bases; nucleotides outside the gene matches: 7. In nucleotides, the CDR3 is TGCGCCAGCAGCCAGAGAGGGACAGGGCCAACTGAAGCTTTCTTT. Protein: CASSQRGTGPTEAFF.

The chain is built from TRBV11-2 and TRBJ1-2; TRBD1 might be the D (6 bases). V was shortened by 1 base and J by 3 bases, with 12 bases between the two germline ends. The CDR3 runs 15 residues. The germline V gene encodes CDR1 SGHAT and CDR2 FQNNGV. The CDR3 here is CASSLAPGADYGYTF. The CDR3 region has the DNA TGTGCCAGCAGCTTAGCACCAGGGGCCGACTATGGCTACACCTTC.

Here the CDR3 DNA reads TGCGCCAGCAGCTTTTCGCAGTACAGTGAAGCTTTCTTT. Its protein is CASSFSQYSEAFF. V usage is TRBV5-1 and J usage is TRBJ1-1, with D unclear. The CDR3 runs to 13 residues. V was trimmed by 2 bases and J by 7 bases, leaving 12 bases between them. CDR1 and CDR2 (germline): SGHRS, YFSETQ.

This sequence joins TRBV27 and TRBJ2-3; no definite D call. V lost 0 bases to trimming and J lost 1 base, with 5 bases between them. CDR3 length equals 14 residues. Germline values: CDR1 MNHEY, CDR2 SMNVEV (reference sequence). The CDR3 DNA reads as TGTGCCAGCAGTTTATCGGACGGCACAGATACGCAGTATTTT. Protein sequence: CASSLSDGTDTQYF.

This rearrangement joins TRBV2 to TRBJ2-3, with 10 bases identical to TRBD2. The CDR3 consists of 15 residues. CDR1 SNHLY and CDR2 FYNNEI come from the germline V gene. Losses at the gene ends were 4 bases for V and 1 base for J; bases not matched to a gene: 2. DNA for the CDR3: TGTGCCAGCAGTGGCCTAGCGGGGGGCACAGATACGCAGTATTTT. Translation: CASSGLAGGTDTQYF. The whole variable domain, filled in from reference TRBV2 and TRBJ2-3, reads EPEVTQTPSHQVTQMGQEVILRCVPISNHLYFYWYRQILGQKVEFLVSFYNNEISEKSEIFDDQFSVERPDGSNFTLKIRSTKLEDSAMYFCASSGLAGGTDTQYFGPGTRLTVL.

The V and J genes are TRBV9 and TRBJ2-7, with 7 bases matching TRBD1. Germline assignment: CDR1 SGDLS and CDR2 YYNGEE. V lost 0 bases and J lost 2; bases outside the gene matches: 2. The CDR3 is made up of 14 amino acids. The DNA for the CDR3 is TGTGCCAGCAGCGTAGGACAGGGAACCTACGAGCAGTACTTC. Its translation: CASSVGQGTYEQYF.

This chain links TRBV7-2 with TRBJ1-6; D is unclear. The V end was cut by 7 bases, the J end by 5 bases, with 18 bases between. Germline CDR1 SGHTA, CDR2 FQGNSA. The CDR3 runs to 16 residues. CDR3 in DNA: TGTGCCAGCATCGCAGAAGGAGGCGGGCATAATTCACCCCTCCACTTT. This codes for CASIAEGGGHNSPLHF.

This clone is a singleton in its sample. The chain links TRBV5-5 to TRBJ1-1; D is ambiguous. The ends were cut back, 4 bases at V and 1 base at J, with 5 bases in the middle. Per the germline V gene, CDR1 is SGHKS and CDR2 is YYEKEE (reference sequence). The CDR3 covers 12 residues. The CDR3 spells CASSPWNTEAFF. For the CDR3, the DNA is TGTGCCAGCAGCCCCTGGAACACTGAAGCTTTCTTT.

The J gene is TRBJ2-7, the V gene TRBV19; D perhaps matches TRBD2 (6 bases). From germline, CDR1 is LNHDA and CDR2 SQIVND (reference sequence). There are 11 residues in the CDR3. Trimming stripped 6 bases from V and 5 bases from J, with 8 bases between. The CDR3 is CASRGGDEQYF. In DNA, the CDR3 is TGTGCCAGTAGAGGAGGGGACGAGCAGTACTTC.